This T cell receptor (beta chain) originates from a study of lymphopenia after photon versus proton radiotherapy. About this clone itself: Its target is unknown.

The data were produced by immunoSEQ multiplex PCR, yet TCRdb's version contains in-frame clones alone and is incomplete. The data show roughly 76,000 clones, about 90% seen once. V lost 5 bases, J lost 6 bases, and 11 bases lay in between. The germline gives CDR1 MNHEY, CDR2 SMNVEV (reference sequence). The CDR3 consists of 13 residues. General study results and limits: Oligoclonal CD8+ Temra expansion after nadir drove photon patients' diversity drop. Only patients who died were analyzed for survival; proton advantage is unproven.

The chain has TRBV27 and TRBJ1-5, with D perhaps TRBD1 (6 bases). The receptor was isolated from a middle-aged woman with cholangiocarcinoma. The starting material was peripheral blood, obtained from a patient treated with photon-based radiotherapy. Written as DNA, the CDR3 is TGTGCCAGCAGTGGGGGCGCGGGTCAGCCCCAGCATTTT. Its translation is CASSGGAGQPQHF.